These T cell receptor beta chains were read from a single sample in a study of identical twins. TCRdb reprocessed the 5' RACE reads via MiXCR and lists one record per CDR3 protein. This table has hundreds of thousands of distinct CDR3 sequences, 7% to 8.5% appearing once. Another study also made use of these data, one on yellow fever vaccine responses in identical twins.

Sequencing was performed on CD8+ T cells sorted from blood. The receptors originated from a woman under 30 in good health. CDR3s leave out the opening cysteine and the closing phenylalanine or tryptophan. Fields, in order: J gene, V gene, D gene, clone size, CDR3 length, CDR3 protein. A D gene is named only where the DNA matches it firmly. Clone sizes are given selectively: once, few, many, or a class where the clone is expanded.

TRBJ1-1	TRBV15	-	-	12	ATSIPQGRTEAF
TRBJ1-2	TRBV5-5	-	few	13	ASSLAGWEPYGYT
TRBJ2-4	TRBV4-2	-	-	15	ASGCGRSLLAKNIQY
TRBJ2-2	TRBV7-8	TRBD2	-	14	ASSLEFGGATGELF
TRBJ2-1	TRBV12-3/TRBV12-4	TRBD1	few	14	ASSYGTGQGYNEQF
TRBJ2-1	TRBV24-1	-	-	14	ATSDPQGISYNEQF
TRBJ1-2	TRBV11-2	-	-	12	ASSLGHRDYGYT
TRBJ2-1	TRBV6-1	-	-	11	ASSELSENEQF
TRBJ1-2	TRBV20-1	TRBD1	-	14	SARKLQDRANYGYT
TRBJ2-1	TRBV10-3	TRBD2	few	15	AISELGGTTAYNEQF
TRBJ2-3	TRBV2	TRBD1	many	12	ASGAAGGVDTQY
TRBJ2-1	TRBV4-1	TRBD2	many	13	ASCPTSGRYNEQF
TRBJ1-1	TRBV5-6	-	-	11	ASSLETYTEAF
TRBJ2-2	TRBV7-6	-	few	14	ASSLGRGVVAGELF
TRBJ2-3	TRBV4-1	-	few	12	ASTRFGGTDTQY
TRBJ1-5	TRBV20-1	TRBD1	few	12	SAKTGGWNQPQH
TRBJ2-2	TRBV6-4	-	many	11	ASSDSGAGELF
TRBJ2-1	TRBV4-1	-	many	12	ASSHRQVLNEQF
TRBJ1-5	TRBV6-2/TRBV6-3	TRBD1	many	13	ASSLDRGPNQPQH
TRBJ2-7	TRBV5-5	TRBD1	few	12	ASSDDRAGYEQY
TRBJ2-2	TRBV5-5	-	many	12	ASSLDRVAGELF
TRBJ2-3	TRBV6-1	TRBD1	few	12	ASFSGQGKDTQY
TRBJ2-1	TRBV5-8	TRBD2	-	12	ASSFLADNNEQF
TRBJ1-2	TRBV13	-	-	14	ASSPRPTQGPYGYT
TRBJ1-1	TRBV10-2	TRBD1	many	11	ASSETGDRVAF
TRBJ2-7	TRBV6-1	TRBD2	-	12	ASRGWTSGYEQY